These 19 T cell receptor beta chains were sequenced from one sample in a study of CD8 T cells in Susac syndrome. A quantity of roughly 0.5 to 1 ug RNA underwent reverse transcription using random hexamers. TCRdb processed the immunoSEQ multiplex PCR reads anew with MiXCR; each CDR3 protein has one entry. The sample has some 120,000 distinct CDR3 sequences; over 85% are singletons. The sample taken for sequencing was CD8+ T cells from PBMCs. The receptors originated from a human donor with multiple sclerosis.

The rearrangement uses TRBV20-1 and TRBJ1-1; TRBD1 is a possible D gene (5 bases). The CDR3 totals 12 residues. CDR1 is DFQATT and CDR2 is SNEGSKA in the germline V gene (reference sequence). V lost 1 base and J 4 bases, leaving 7 bases between the germline ends. The CDR3 sequence: CSARVGGTEAFF. The CDR3 DNA sequence: TGCAGTGCTAGAGTTGGGGGCACTGAAGCTTTCTTT.

The chain links TRBV30 to TRBJ1-5, with D hard to call. From germline, CDR1 is GTSNPN and CDR2 SVGIG (reference sequence). The CDR3 is 14 residues long. V was pared by 1 base and J by 6 bases, with 13 bases between. The CDR3 DNA sequence: TGTGCCTGGAGTGGCCTTTCCCTGGGTCAGCCCCAGCATTTT. It translates to CAWSGLSLGQPQHF.

The chain has TRBV7-2 and TRBJ1-3; TRBD1 might be the D (5 bases). V lost 6 bases and J 0 bases, leaving 12 bases between the germline ends. CDR3 length: 15 residues. Germline CDR1 SGHTA, CDR2 FQGNSA. In DNA form, the CDR3 reads TGTGCCAGCAGTTCGGGACGGATCTCTGGAAACACCATATATTTT. This gives the protein CASSSGRISGNTIYF.

This clonotype was seen more than once but under ten times. The chain links TRBV19 to TRBJ2-1; the D is unclear. This CDR3 region has 12 residues. Trimming cost V 5 bases and J 2 bases, with 4 bases left between them. Germline CDR1 is LNHDA and CDR2 is SQIVND (reference sequence). CDR3 nucleotide sequence: TGTGCCAGTAGTGGGCCCTACAATGAGCAGTTCTTC. Residues: CASSGPYNEQFF. Full variable domain (outside the CDR3, taken from reference TRBV19 and TRBJ2-1): DGGITQSPKYLFRKEGQNVTLSCEQNLNHDAMYWYRQDPGQGLRLIYYSQIVNDFQKGDIAEGYSVSREKKESFPLTVTSAQKNPTAFYLCASSGPYNEQFFGPGTRLTVL.

The chain joins TRBV12-3 or TRBV12-4 to TRBJ1-1; tentatively, D is TRBD1 (6 bases). V lost 5 bases and J 4 bases, leaving 14 bases between the germline ends. This CDR3 contains 14 residues. CDR3 amino acids: CASSLQGVGTEAFF. The CDR3 nucleotides read TGTGCCAGCAGTCTACAGGGCGTGGGCACTGAAGCTTTCTTT.

This clonotype was seen once. The chain carries TRBV6-1 and TRBJ2-7; D tentatively reads TRBD1 or TRBD2 (5 bases each). Between the trimmed V and J ends, which lost 3 bases and 4 bases, there was a span of 13 bases. In germline, CDR1 is MNHNS, CDR2 SASEGT. The CDR3 has 14 residues. Here the CDR3 DNA reads TGTGCCAGCAGTGAGGGGTTGGGACCTTACGAGCAGTACTTC. The encoded protein is CASSEGLGPYEQYF.

The chain is built from TRBV9 and TRBJ1-5, with D possibly matching TRBD1 (5 bases). CDR1 and CDR2 (germline): SGDLS, YYNGEE. There are 15 residues in the CDR3. Trimming shortened V by 0 bases and J by 0 bases, and 7 bases separated the two germline ends. CDR3 coding DNA: TGTGCCAGCAGCGTAGAAGGGGTTAGCAATCAGCCCCAGCATTTT. It codes for CASSVEGVSNQPQHF.

The CDR3 sequence: CASRDRESAYNSPLHF. The CDR3 DNA follows: TGTGCCAGCAGAGACAGGGAAAGCGCCTATAATTCACCCCTCCACTTT. This chain uses TRBV27 with TRBJ1-6; 7 nucleotides align to TRBD1. Trimming at V came to 6 bases and at J to 2 bases, leaving 7 bases not matched to a gene. This CDR3 is 16 amino acids long. Germline assignment: CDR1 MNHEY and CDR2 SMNVEV (reference sequence).

This chain joins TRBV5-1 and TRBJ1-6, with D perhaps TRBD1 (5 bases). With 4 bases removed from V and 8 bases from J, the gap between germline ends came to 13 bases. The CDR3 spans 14 residues. Germline CDR1 SGHRS, CDR2 YFSETQ. CDR3 amino acids: CASSPWGYDSPLHF. CDR3 nucleotide sequence: TGCGCCAGCAGCCCGTGGGGGTATGATTCACCCCTCCACTTT.

The V and J genes are TRBV6-1 and TRBJ2-1; D uncertain. CDR1 MNHNS and CDR2 SASEGT come from the germline V gene. The CDR3 covers 12 residues. The CDR3 DNA reads TGTGCAGAGTTTGTAGGCGGCAATGAGCAGTTCTTC. Its translation is CAEFVGGNEQFF.

The chain couples TRBV29-1 to TRBJ2-5; D is uncertain. The germline CDR1 and CDR2 sequences are SQVTM and ANQGSEA. The CDR3 runs 12 residues. V dropped 5 bases and J dropped 2 bases, with 9 bases sitting between them. CDR3 DNA sequence: TGCAGCGTTCTCGGTCAGCAAGAGACCCAGTACTTC. Its translation is CSVLGQQETQYF.

This rearrangement joins TRBV20-1 to TRBJ2-1; D gene uncertain. The CDR3 spans 16 residues. Trimming removed 0 bases from V and 5 bases from J, with 17 bases in between. From germline, CDR1 is DFQATT and CDR2 SNEGSKA (reference sequence). As DNA, the CDR3 is TGCAGTGCTAGAGATTATCTGTCGAGCGTGGACAATGAGCAGTTCTTC. Amino acids: CSARDYLSSVDNEQFF.

The chain uses TRBV4-1 and TRBJ2-6; D not resolved. The germline gives CDR1 MGHRA, CDR2 YSYEKL. The CDR3 runs to 19 residues. The ends were cut back, 1 base at V and 3 bases at J, with 19 bases in the middle. Here the CDR3 DNA reads TGCGCCAGCAGCCAAGTATGGCGGCCATCTCTTGGTGGGGCCAACGTCCTGACTTTC. Amino acids: CASSQVWRPSLGGANVLTF.

This rearrangement joins TRBV6-6 to TRBJ2-7; 8 nucleotides align to TRBD2. V shed 6 bases and J 0 bases; nucleotides not matched to a gene: 1. The CDR3 is 13 residues long. Germline V gives CDR1 MNHNY, CDR2 SVGAGI (reference sequence). The CDR3, as DNA: TGTGCCAGCAGACTAGCGGACTCCTACGAGCAGTACTTC. Translation: CASRLADSYEQYF.

This clonotype has a single count. The chain is built from TRBV30 and TRBJ2-5, with TRBD1 matching over 7 bases. Germline CDR1 GTSNPN, CDR2 SVGIG (reference sequence). Germline trimming cut 3 bases from V and 6 bases from J; bases unmatched to any gene: 4. This CDR3 spans 12 amino acids. The CDR3 region has the DNA TGTGCCTGGAGGGGACAGATAAAGACCCAGTACTTC. Its protein is CAWRGQIKTQYF.

The chain recombines TRBV5-5 with TRBJ2-2; D gene unclear. The CDR3 totals 16 residues. The V gene's germline CDR1 is SGHKS and CDR2 YYEKEE (reference sequence). Trimming shortened V by 4 bases and J by 0 bases, and 13 bases separated the two germline ends. CDR3: CASSLYDGANTGELFF. Written as DNA, the CDR3 is TGTGCCAGCAGCCTATATGACGGCGCGAACACCGGGGAGCTGTTTTTT.

This clonotype appeared a few times. V is TRBV19 and J is TRBJ2-5, with D perhaps TRBD2 (6 bases). The V end was cut by 9 bases, the J end by 3 bases, with 14 bases between. Germline lookup yields CDR1 LNHDA and CDR2 SQIVND (reference sequence). CDR3 length equals 13 residues. The CDR3 region has the DNA TGTGCCAGCCGGGGAGGTGGGGAAGAGACCCAGTACTTC. Protein product: CASRGGGEETQYF.

This clonotype has a single count. The chain is built from TRBV9 and TRBJ1-1; no clear D. Per germline, CDR1 SGDLS and CDR2 YYNGEE. This CDR3 is built from 15 residues. Trimming took 0 bases from V and 6 from J, leaving 15 bases between them. Here the CDR3 reads CASSVATPGDPEAFF. Written as DNA, the CDR3 is TGTGCCAGCAGCGTAGCTACCCCCGGGGATCCTGAAGCTTTCTTT. The entire variable domain, with the rest obtained from reference TRBV9 and TRBJ1-1, is as follows: DSGVTQTPKHLITATGQRVTLRCSPRSGDLSVYWYQQSLDQGLQFLIQYYNGEERAKGNILERFSAQQFPDLHSELNLSSLELGDSALYFCASSVATPGDPEAFFGQGTRLTVV.

This clonotype was counted only a few times. The chain links TRBV6-1 to TRBJ2-7, with 10 positions matching TRBD2. The germline V gene encodes CDR1 MNHNS and CDR2 SASEGT. The V segment lost 8 bases and the J segment 2 bases; nucleotides outside the gene matches: 3. This CDR3 spans 13 amino acids. CDR3 loop: CASGLAGAYEQYF. The DNA for the CDR3 is TGTGCCAGCGGGCTAGCGGGGGCCTACGAGCAGTACTTC.